The 28 T cell receptor beta chains below were found in one sample sequenced in a study of cytomegalovirus exposure and HLA in healthy donors. The PCR contained 60 Vbeta and 13 Jbeta primers. Here immunoSEQ multiplex PCR was the method, and the copy in TCRdb shows in-frame clones only, minus some. This table has about 98,000 clones, around 74% appearing once. The specimen was PBMCs. The source of these receptors is a male donor in good health and CMV-seronegative.

V is TRBV2 and J is TRBJ2-7, with 10 bases matching TRBD1. This CDR3 region has 13 residues. CDR1 is SNHLY and CDR2 is FYNNEI in the germline V gene. Unmatched junction bases numbered 3, after V lost 6 bases and J lost 4 bases. In DNA form, the CDR3 reads TGTGCCAGCAGGGGACAGGGGTTTTACGAGCAGTACTTC. The encoded protein is CASRGQGFYEQYF.

This clone showed up just once. The rearrangement uses TRBV10-3 and TRBJ2-5, with D possibly matching TRBD1 (6 bases). The CDR3 is 16 residues long. Deletions cut 2 bases from V and 7 bases from J, with 20 bases between. Germline assignment: CDR1 ENHRY and CDR2 SYGVKD. CDR3 amino acids: CAISEPGTPKTVTQYF. The CDR3, as DNA: TGTGCCATCAGTGAGCCGGGGACACCTAAAACTGTGACCCAGTACTTC.

This clone has a handful of counts. J is TRBJ2-2 and V is TRBV7-3; possibly TRBD1 for D (6 bases). V lost 4 bases to trimming and J lost 4 bases, with 13 bases between them. The germline V gene encodes CDR1 SGHTA and CDR2 FQGTGA. The CDR3 has 15 residues. For the CDR3, the DNA is TGTGCCAGCAGCTATGCAAGGGGGTCCACCGGGGAGCTGTTTTTT. Translation: CASSYARGSTGELFF.

The chain joins TRBV28 to TRBJ2-3; 10 bases are shared with TRBD2. Germline V gene sequence: CDR1 MDHEN, CDR2 SYDVKM. The J segment lost 14 bases and the V segment lost 8 bases, leaving 10 bases of the junction unmatched. CDR3 length: 12 residues. The CDR3 reads CASGLLGTSAYF. As DNA, the CDR3 is TGTGCCAGCGGCCTATTGGGGACTAGCGCGTATTTT.

This chain uses TRBV9 with TRBJ2-1, with 8 bases that match TRBD2. This CDR3 comprises 15 residues. Germline assignment: CDR1 SGDLS and CDR2 YYNGEE. With V trimmed by 3 bases and J by 8 bases, 10 bases remained unmatched. CDR3 sequence reads: CASSAWTSPRDEQFF. For the CDR3, the DNA is TGTGCCAGCAGCGCGTGGACTAGCCCAAGGGATGAGCAGTTCTTC. Combining the CDR3 with reference TRBV9 and TRBJ2-1 gives the whole variable domain DSGVTQTPKHLITATGQRVTLRCSPRSGDLSVYWYQQSLDQGLQFLIQYYNGEERAKGNILERFSAQQFPDLHSELNLSSLELGDSALYFCASSAWTSPRDEQFFGPGTRLTVL.

For the CDR3, the DNA is TGTGCCAGCAGTTCCCACTCGGTGCGCACCGGGGAGCTGTTTTTT. It translates to CASSSHSVRTGELFF. The genes are TRBV27 and TRBJ2-2; D gene uncertain. Germline-derived CDR1 and CDR2 are MNHEY and SMNVEV (reference sequence). The CDR3 has 15 residues. Trimming removed 4 bases at V and 4 bases at J, with 13 bases between.

The rearrangement uses TRBV6-5 and TRBJ2-7; a possible D gene is TRBD2 (5 bases). CDR1 and CDR2 from the germline V gene are MNHEY and SVGAGI. The CDR3 runs to 14 residues. Trimming shortened V by 2 bases and J by 1 base, and 9 bases separated the two germline ends. This CDR3 reads CASSYSGRSYEQYF. Written as DNA, the CDR3 is TGTGCCAGCAGTTACAGCGGCAGATCCTACGAGCAGTACTTC.

This clone was seen a few times. The chain uses TRBV5-8 and TRBJ1-1; a weak D match, TRBD1 (6 bases). V was cut by 2 bases and J by 9 bases, with 20 bases left in between. This CDR3 spans 15 amino acids. Germline V gives CDR1 SGHTS, CDR2 YDEGEE. CDR3 loop: CASSFNREGSPKAFF. CDR3 nucleotide sequence: TGTGCCAGCAGCTTCAACAGGGAGGGATCACCAAAAGCTTTCTTT.

V usage is TRBV11-2 and J usage is TRBJ2-5; the match to TRBD2 covers 10 bases. Germline CDR1 is SGHAT and CDR2 is FQNNGV. CDR3 length equals 17 residues. Trimming cost V 5 bases and J 5 bases; bases outside gene matches: 14. The CDR3 sequence is CASSKRFASGSEETQYF. The CDR3 nucleotides are TGTGCCAGCAGCAAACGCTTCGCTAGCGGGAGTGAGGAGACCCAGTACTTC.

This clone was picked up a small number of times. The CDR3 DNA is TGTGCCAGCAGTGGAACTAGCGGGAGGAGAGATACGCAGTATTTT. It specifies CASSGTSGRRDTQYF. The genes are TRBV2 and TRBJ2-3; 12 bases align to TRBD2. Germline CDR1 SNHLY, CDR2 FYNNEI. After removal of 4 bases from V and 5 bases from J, the junction contained 4 bases not matched to a gene. The CDR3 runs 15 residues.

The V and J genes are TRBV18 and TRBJ2-7; 9 bases line up with TRBD1. The CDR3 runs to 13 residues. The junction had 7 bases not matched to a gene; V was cut back by 6 bases and J by 7 bases. Germline-derived CDR1 and CDR2 are KGHSH and LQKENI. CDR3: CASSLGQGGEQYF. The CDR3 DNA reads TGTGCCAGCTCCCTGGGACAGGGAGGTGAGCAGTACTTC.

This clone is a singleton in its sample. In DNA form, the CDR3 reads TGTGCCAGCAGTTCTACCCCCAAGGGGGCTGATCAGCCCCAGCATTTT. This sequence encodes CASSSTPKGADQPQHF. The chain combines TRBV27 with TRBJ1-5; 7 bases align to TRBD1. The V gene end was trimmed by 4 bases and the J gene end by 5 bases; junction bases not matched to a gene: 11. Germline V gene lookup returns CDR1 MNHEY and CDR2 SMNVEV (reference sequence). This CDR3 is 16 amino acids long.

The V call is TRBV5-1, the J call TRBJ2-7, with TRBD2 identical over 10 bases. The CDR3 contains 14 residues. V lost 2 bases to trimming and J lost 6 bases; unmatched junction nucleotides: 5. CDR1 and CDR2 (germline): SGHRS, YFSETQ. As DNA, the CDR3 is TGCGCCAGCAGCTTTCAGCGGGAGGGCTTCGAGCAGTACTTC. It specifies CASSFQREGFEQYF.

This chain links TRBV6-5 with TRBJ1-5; 8 nucleotides agree with TRBD1. V lost 6 bases and J lost 6; bases outside the gene matches: 7. This CDR3 spans 14 amino acids. Germline CDR1 reads MNHEY; CDR2 reads SVGAGI. The CDR3 DNA is TGTGCCAGCAGAGGACAGGGAATATCTCAGCCCCAGCATTTT. It codes for CASRGQGISQPQHF.

This chain joins TRBV14 and TRBJ2-2, with 14 bases fitting TRBD2. There are 17 residues in the CDR3. Trimming took 4 bases from V and 4 from J; bases not matched to a gene: 5. Germline CDR1 SGHDN, CDR2 FVKESK. In DNA form, the CDR3 reads TGTGCCAGCAGCCGGGCAGGACTAGCGGGAGGCACCGGGGAGCTGTTTTTT. It specifies CASSRAGLAGGTGELFF.

The chain employs TRBV10-3 and TRBJ1-5, with 7 bases identical to TRBD1. The CDR3 is 15 residues long. Germline assignment: CDR1 ENHRY and CDR2 SYGVKD. V was pared by 4 bases and J by 0 bases, with 3 bases of the junction left unmatched. The CDR3 loop is CAISAGQISNQPQHF. CDR3 DNA sequence: TGTGCCATCAGTGCGGGACAGATTAGCAATCAGCCCCAGCATTTT.

This chain links TRBV5-1 with TRBJ1-2; 7 nucleotides agree with TRBD1. The CDR3 is 14 amino acids. CDR1 is SGHRS and CDR2 is YFSETQ in the germline V gene. Trimming took 6 bases from V and 7 from J; bases not matched to a gene: 12. Here the CDR3 DNA reads TGCGCCAGCAAACAGGATTGGGACAGTCTTGGCTACACCTTC. This translates into CASKQDWDSLGYTF.

The chain joins TRBV2 to TRBJ2-1; the D gene is possibly TRBD2 (7 bases). This CDR3 contains 15 residues. Trimming removed 6 bases at V and 6 bases at J, with 18 bases between. The germline gives CDR1 SNHLY, CDR2 FYNNEI. CDR3 nucleotide sequence: TGTGCCAGCAGCGTTGAGGGGGGGGACTCCAATGAGCAGTTCTTC. Protein: CASSVEGGDSNEQFF. Full variable domain (outside the CDR3, taken from reference TRBV2 and TRBJ2-1): EPEVTQTPSHQVTQMGQEVILRCVPISNHLYFYWYRQILGQKVEFLVSFYNNEISEKSEIFDDQFSVERPDGSNFTLKIRSTKLEDSAMYFCASSVEGGDSNEQFFGPGTRLTVL.

This rearrangement joins TRBV30 to TRBJ1-1; tentatively, D is TRBD1 (6 bases). Trimming pared 3 bases from V and 0 bases from J, leaving 11 bases between. There are 14 residues in the CDR3. Germline V CDR1 and CDR2: GTSNPN, SVGIG (reference sequence). CDR3 coding DNA: TGTGCCTGGAGCCTCAGGACAGTGAACACTGAAGCTTTCTTT. Its protein is CAWSLRTVNTEAFF.

This clone was counted once. This CDR3 reads CSGGVAVSGELFF. Here the CDR3 DNA reads TGCAGCGGGGGGGTAGCGGTTTCCGGGGAGCTGTTTTTT. This chain connects TRBV29-1 to TRBJ2-2; possible D gene TRBD2, 6 bases. This CDR3 is 13 amino acids long. V was clipped by 7 bases and J by 6 bases, with 15 bases between them. CDR1 SQVTM and CDR2 ANQGSEA come from the germline V gene.

V gene TRBV4-2 combines with J gene TRBJ2-3, with TRBD2 matching 11 bases. Germline CDR1 reads LGHNA; CDR2 reads YNFKEQ. CDR3 length: 15 amino acids. After removal of 5 bases from V and 2 bases from J, the junction contained 3 bases not matched to a gene. CDR3 protein: CASSGTSGPTDTQYF. The CDR3 coding sequence is TGTGCCAGCAGCGGGACTAGCGGCCCCACAGATACGCAGTATTTT.

In its sample, this clone was seen a few times. This chain connects TRBV6-6 to TRBJ2-7, with 8 positions matching TRBD2. This CDR3 contains 14 residues. V was pared by 2 bases and J by 0 bases, with 0 bases of the junction left unmatched. Germline-derived CDR1 and CDR2 are MNHNY and SVGAGI (reference sequence). This CDR3 is CASSYGTSSYEQYF. The CDR3 DNA reads as TGTGCCAGCAGTTACGGGACTAGCTCCTACGAGCAGTACTTC.

CDR3 nucleotides: TGTGCCAGTGCGCGGACAGGGAACAATGAGCAGTTCTTC. This sequence encodes CASARTGNNEQFF. This chain connects TRBV19 to TRBJ2-1, with 8 nucleotides matching TRBD1. The germline V gene encodes CDR1 LNHDA and CDR2 SQIVND (reference sequence). This CDR3 spans 13 amino acids. V was pared by 8 bases and J by 5 bases, with 5 bases of the junction left unmatched.

The J gene is TRBJ1-2, the V gene TRBV7-2; 12 bases fit TRBD1. V shed 5 bases and J 7 bases; nucleotides not matched to a gene: 11. Germline V gene sequence: CDR1 SGHTA, CDR2 FQGNSA. The CDR3 runs to 16 residues. DNA of the CDR3: TGTGCCAGCAGCCGAGATTCCGGGACAGGGGGCGCTGGCTACACCTTC. Its protein product is CASSRDSGTGGAGYTF.

The chain couples TRBV27 to TRBJ2-3, with 11 bases that match TRBD2. This CDR3 contains 16 residues. V shed 6 bases, J shed 2 bases, and the junction held 7 bases outside the gene matches. Germline V gene sequence: CDR1 MNHEY, CDR2 SMNVEV (reference sequence). This CDR3 is CASREPGLADTDTQYF. CDR3 nucleotide sequence: TGTGCCAGCAGAGAGCCGGGACTAGCGGACACAGATACGCAGTATTTT.

The V call is TRBV5-1, the J call TRBJ1-4; D is perhaps TRBD1 (6 bases). The CDR3 sequence is 14 residues long. The ends were cut back, 5 bases at V and 5 bases at J, with 13 bases in the middle. Germline CDR1 is SGHRS and CDR2 is YFSETQ. The CDR3 here is CASRNPQGNEKLFF. Written as DNA, the CDR3 is TGCGCCAGCAGAAACCCGCAGGGGAATGAAAAACTGTTTTTT.

This clone has only a few counts. Other DNA sequences in this specimen translate into the identical CDR3. V usage is TRBV9 and J usage is TRBJ2-6; weak D call: TRBD1 (6 bases). V lost 2 bases, J lost 1 base, and 7 bases lay in between. The CDR3 is 15 residues long. Germline V gene sequence: CDR1 SGDLS, CDR2 YYNGEE. This CDR3 is CASSVQGSGANVLTF. The CDR3 DNA reads TGTGCCAGCAGCGTTCAGGGGTCTGGGGCCAACGTCCTGACTTTC.

The DNA for the CDR3 is TGTGCCAGCAGTAGCGGACAGGGAGGAGTTCGGGAAAAACTGTTTTTT. Translating it yields CASSSGQGGVREKLFF. This chain joins TRBV28 and TRBJ1-4; TRBD1 agrees at 8 bases. The CDR3 is 16 residues long. Germline CDR1 and CDR2: MDHEN and SYDVKM. Trimming took 5 bases from V and 8 from J; bases not matched to a gene: 13.